Below are 27 T cell receptor beta chains sequenced from a single sample in a study of T-cell memory formation after mild COVID-19. Using its own MiXCR run on the 5' RACE reads, TCRdb lists one record per CDR3 protein. Of about 400,000 distinct CDR3 sequences listed, under 25% are singletons. The specimen sequenced was PBMCs or a T cell subset sorted from them (not recorded which). These receptors came from an adult woman who had mild COVID-19 (a few samples of this study predate the infection). Cell type and time point are not known.

The rearrangement links TRBV10-2 to TRBJ1-1; no definite D call. The germline V gene has CDR1 WSHSY and CDR2 SAAADI. The CDR3 totals 16 residues. V gave up 2 bases and J gave up 0 bases, with 13 bases separating them. CDR3 loop: CASSEGGRTMNTEAFF. CDR3 in DNA: TGCGCCAGCAGTGAGGGAGGACGGACCATGAACACTGAAGCTTTCTTT.

This clonotype was counted ten times or more. This chain uses TRBV5-1 with TRBJ2-5; no firm D call. CDR3 length: 11 residues. Germline V CDR1 and CDR2: SGHRS, YFSETQ. Trimming took off 2 bases at V and 5 bases at J, with 4 bases between the two ends. The CDR3, as DNA: TGCGCCAGCAGCTTTGAGGAGACCCAGTACTTC. This translates into CASSFEETQYF.

This CDR3 is CATLPGGSYEQYF. In nucleotides, the CDR3 is TGTGCCACCCTACCGGGGGGTTCCTACGAGCAGTACTTC. This chain links TRBV19 with TRBJ2-7; the match to TRBD2 covers 7 bases. V dropped 10 bases and J dropped 1; count of bases not matched to a gene: 7. The CDR3 sequence is 13 residues long. The germline CDR1 and CDR2 sequences are LNHDA and SQIVND (reference sequence).

This sequence joins TRBV6-6 and TRBJ2-7; 11 bases match TRBD2. Germline V CDR1 and CDR2: MNHNY, SVGAGI (reference sequence). Trimming took 2 bases from V and 2 from J; bases not matched to a gene: 17. This CDR3 has 20 amino acids. In nucleotides, the CDR3 is TGTGCCAGCAGTTACCTAACCGGGACTAGCGGCCTCACTTCACCCTACGAGCAGTACTTC. Its translation is CASSYLTGTSGLTSPYEQYF.

The gene calls are TRBV12-3 or TRBV12-4 and TRBJ1-3; D unclear. The length of the CDR3 is 14 residues. Deletions cut 8 bases from V and 2 bases from J, with 13 bases between. The CDR3 nucleotides read TGTGCCAGCCAGCAGTGGAGAACTGGAAACACCATATATTTT. Protein sequence: CASQQWRTGNTIYF.

This clonotype was counted between two and nine times. This chain connects TRBV5-4 to TRBJ2-3; D is perhaps TRBD1 or TRBD2 (5 bases each). The V gene lost 1 base and the J gene lost 3 bases, with 12 bases spanning the gap. The CDR3 is made up of 15 amino acids. Per germline, CDR1 SGHNT and CDR2 YYREEE (reference sequence). In DNA, the CDR3 is TGTGCCAGCAGCTTGAGAGGGACGACGACAGATACGCAGTATTTT. It encodes CASSLRGTTTDTQYF. The full variable domain, in which reference TRBV5-4 and TRBJ2-3 provide the parts outside the CDR3, is ETGVTQSPTHLIKTRGQQVTLRCSSQSGHNTVSWYQQALGQGPQFIFQYYREEENGRGNFPPRFSGLQFPNYSSELNVNALELDDSALYLCASSLRGTTTDTQYFGPGTRLTVL.

This clonotype was counted a single time. The rearrangement uses TRBV3-1 and TRBJ2-2, with D hard to call. The CDR3 extends over 12 amino acids. Trimming stripped 7 bases from V and 5 bases from J, with 8 bases between. Per germline, CDR1 LGHDT and CDR2 YNNKEL (reference sequence). The DNA of the CDR3 is TGTGCCAGCACCCTACCTACCGGGGAGCTGTTTTTT. Protein sequence: CASTLPTGELFF.

The V gene is TRBV12-3 or TRBV12-4, the J gene TRBJ2-1; TRBD2 matches 7 bases. The CDR3 is 12 residues long. V gave up 2 bases and J gave up 9 bases; unmatched junction bases: 1. The CDR3 coding sequence is TGTGCCAGCAGTTTATGGGGGGGTGAGCAGTTCTTC. Its translation: CASSLWGGEQFF.

This clonotype was detected ten times or more. The chain combines TRBV6-5 with TRBJ2-5, with D maybe TRBD2 (6 bases). The CDR3 totals 15 residues. Germline V gives CDR1 MNHEY, CDR2 SVGAGI. V was shortened by 5 bases and J by 6 bases, with 19 bases between the two germline ends. This CDR3 reads CASSTGTQALKTQYF. The CDR3 nucleotides are TGTGCCAGCAGTACCGGGACTCAAGCTTTAAAGACCCAGTACTTC.

This chain joins TRBV20-1 and TRBJ2-1; D gene unclear. The CDR3 contains 15 residues. Trimming took off 3 bases at V and 6 bases at J, with 18 bases between the two ends. Looked up from germline, CDR1 is DFQATT and CDR2 is SNEGSKA (reference sequence). The DNA of the CDR3 is TGCAGTGCTAGGCGCTCCTTCTCGACGGGCAATGAGCAGTTCTTC. The encoded protein is CSARRSFSTGNEQFF.

The V gene is TRBV7-2, the J gene TRBJ1-1; maybe TRBD1 (6 bases). In germline, CDR1 is SGHTA, CDR2 FQGNSA. V lost 5 bases and J lost 4, with 14 bases in between. This CDR3 region has 14 residues. The DNA of the CDR3 is TGTGCCAGCAGCCCCCCAGGGGTGGGCACTGAAGCTTTCTTT. Amino acid sequence: CASSPPGVGTEAFF.

In its sample, this clonotype was seen a few times. The CDR3: CASSPGQGGDYEQYF. The CDR3 bases are TGTGCCAGCAGCCCAGGACAGGGTGGCGACTACGAGCAGTACTTC. The chain joins TRBV7-9 to TRBJ2-7; 8 bases are a match to TRBD1. CDR3 length: 15 residues. Germline CDR1 SEHNR, CDR2 FQNEAQ (reference sequence). Trimming took 5 bases from V and 3 from J; bases not matched to a gene: 9.

This clonotype was seen repeatedly, ten times or more. The rearrangement joins TRBV6-2 or TRBV6-3 to TRBJ2-1, with 7 nucleotides matching TRBD2. Germline values: CDR1 MNHEY, CDR2 SVGEGT. The V and J ends lost 5 bases and 0 bases, in that order; junction bases with no gene match: 7. The CDR3 runs 16 residues. The CDR3 is CASSDPGGASYNEQFF. Here the CDR3 DNA reads TGTGCCAGCAGTGATCCGGGAGGCGCCTCCTACAATGAGCAGTTCTTC.

The genes are TRBV5-1 and TRBJ2-7; 8 bases align to TRBD1. Germline V gene lookup returns CDR1 SGHRS and CDR2 YFSETQ. The CDR3 contains 16 residues. V gave up 4 bases and J gave up 2 bases; unmatched junction bases: 11. CDR3: CASSPNRDRKTYEQYF. The CDR3 DNA reads TGCGCCAGCAGCCCTAACCGGGACAGGAAAACCTACGAGCAGTACTTC.

The chain employs TRBV30 and TRBJ1-1, with a tentative D call TRBD1 (6 bases). The germline V gene has CDR1 GTSNPN and CDR2 SVGIG (reference sequence). Between the trimmed V and J ends, which lost 8 bases and 1 base, there was a span of 11 bases. This CDR3 has 12 amino acids. Written as DNA, the CDR3 is TGTGCCGGGACAAGGAGGAACACTGAAGCTTTCTTT. Its translation: CAGTRRNTEAFF.

In its sample, this clonotype was seen a few times. The rearrangement joins TRBV27 to TRBJ2-7, with a tentative D call TRBD1 (5 bases). CDR1 and CDR2 from the germline V gene are MNHEY and SMNVEV (reference sequence). V dropped 7 bases and J dropped 2 bases, with 15 bases sitting between them. The CDR3 contains 14 residues. The CDR3 sequence is CASKPTGLPYEQYF. Here the CDR3 DNA reads TGTGCCAGCAAACCCACAGGTTTACCCTACGAGCAGTACTTC.

The rearrangement joins TRBV18 to TRBJ2-1; D may be TRBD2 (5 bases). Germline loops: CDR1 KGHSH, CDR2 LQKENI. The CDR3 consists of 13 residues. V dropped 3 bases and J dropped 9 bases, with 12 bases sitting between them. The CDR3 DNA reads as TGTGCCAGCTCACCCGCGACTAACGGTGAGCAGTTCTTC. It encodes CASSPATNGEQFF. The full variable domain, its missing parts supplied by reference TRBV18 and TRBJ2-1, is NAGVMQNPRHLVRRRGQEARLRCSPMKGHSHVYWYRQLPEEGLKFMVYLQKENIIDESGMPKERFSAEFPKEGPSILRIQQVVRGDSAAYFCASSPATNGEQFFGPGTRLTVL.

This chain links TRBV7-9 with TRBJ1-1, with D possibly being TRBD1 (6 bases). CDR3 size: 18 residues. Per the germline V gene, CDR1 is SEHNR and CDR2 is FQNEAQ (reference sequence). V gave up 3 bases and J gave up 0 bases, with 20 bases separating them. DNA for the CDR3: TGTGCCAGCAGCTTGGGACCTCGGGGGCCCCAAATGAACACTGAAGCTTTCTTT. Protein: CASSLGPRGPQMNTEAFF.

The V gene is TRBV10-3, the J gene TRBJ1-4; D possibly corresponds to TRBD1 (5 bases). This CDR3 has 13 residues. Germline CDR1 and CDR2: ENHRY and SYGVKD. The V and J ends lost 2 bases and 8 bases respectively, with 9 bases between them. The CDR3 region has the DNA TGTGCCATCAGTGAGGGGGCGCGGGAAAAACTGTTTTTT. This sequence encodes CAISEGAREKLFF.

This clonotype was seen a few times. DNA of the CDR3: TGTGCCAGCAACTCCATTCCAAGCTCCTACAATGAGCAGTTCTTC. Translating it yields CASNSIPSSYNEQFF. The J gene is TRBJ2-1, the V gene TRBV7-9; D remains ambiguous. The CDR3 covers 15 residues. CDR1 is SEHNR, CDR2 FQNEAQ, per germline (reference sequence). Trimming left V 7 bases short and J 0 bases short, with 13 bases between. Combining the CDR3 with reference TRBV7-9 and TRBJ2-1 gives the whole variable domain DTGVSQNPRHKITKRGQNVTFRCDPISEHNRLYWYRQTLGQGPEFLTYFQNEAQLEKSRLLSDRFSAERPKGSFSTLEIQRTEQGDSAMYLCASNSIPSSYNEQFFGPGTRLTVL.

The chain joins TRBV6-2 or TRBV6-3 to TRBJ1-1; unclear D gene. The V gene's germline CDR1 is MNHEY and CDR2 SVGEGT. The CDR3 sequence is 13 residues long. V was shortened by 2 bases and J by 3 bases, with 7 bases between the two germline ends. In nucleotides, the CDR3 is TGTGCCAGCAGTTACCCGACGGACACTGAAGCTTTCTTT. Residues: CASSYPTDTEAFF.

The rearrangement uses TRBV7-9 and TRBJ2-7, with a tentative D call TRBD1 (5 bases). CDR1 SEHNR and CDR2 FQNEAQ come from the germline V gene (reference sequence). Between the trimmed V and J ends, which lost 7 bases and 6 bases, there was a span of 19 bases. The CDR3 length is 14 residues. CDR3 nucleotide sequence: TGTGCCAGCACCTGGACAATCAGGGATACCGAGCAGTACTTC. Its protein product is CASTWTIRDTEQYF.

The chain is built from TRBV6-2 or TRBV6-3 and TRBJ1-5, with a weak D call TRBD1 (5 bases). The CDR3 extends over 17 amino acids. The ends were cut back, 5 bases at V and 2 bases at J, with 19 bases in the middle. Germline CDR1 MNHEY, CDR2 SVGEGT. The CDR3 sequence is CASSDPGAGVGNQPQHF. Written as DNA, the CDR3 is TGTGCCAGCAGTGACCCTGGGGCCGGAGTAGGCAATCAGCCCCAGCATTTT.

This clonotype was observed once. The J gene is TRBJ2-3, the V gene TRBV6-5; D call uncertain. This CDR3 has 11 amino acids. Between the trimmed V and J ends, which lost 7 bases and 7 bases, there was a span of 9 bases. The germline gives CDR1 MNHEY, CDR2 SVGAGI. The DNA of the CDR3 is TGTGCCAGCACCGAGTATAATACGCAGTATTTT. Translated, it gives CASTEYNTQYF.

This clonotype showed up just a few times. CDR3 DNA sequence: TGTGCCAGCAGCTTAGATAAACTTCTCTACGAGCAGTACTTC. This codes for CASSLDKLLYEQYF. The chain combines TRBV11-2 with TRBJ2-7; D is unresolved. Germline CDR1 and CDR2: SGHAT and FQNNGV. V lost 0 bases to trimming and J lost 3 bases, with 9 bases between them. The CDR3 has 14 amino acids. The entire variable domain, with the rest obtained from reference TRBV11-2 and TRBJ2-7, is as follows: EAGVAQSPRYKIIEKRQSVAFWCNPISGHATLYWYQQILGQGPKLLIQFQNNGVVDDSQLPKDRFSAERLKGVDSTLKIQPAKLEDSAVYLCASSLDKLLYEQYFGPGTRLTVT.

The CDR3 DNA reads TGTGCCAGCAGTGAACCCCCAGGAACCACCTACGAGCAGTACTTC. It is translated as CASSEPPGTTYEQYF. This sequence joins TRBV6-1 and TRBJ2-7; D remains unclear. V lost 2 bases and J 2 bases, leaving 13 bases between the germline ends. Germline lookup yields CDR1 MNHNS and CDR2 SASEGT. This CDR3 region has 15 residues.

This clonotype was counted at least ten times. The rearrangement joins TRBV6-2 or TRBV6-3 to TRBJ2-1, with 10 bases that match TRBD2. The junction had 7 bases not matched to a gene; V was cut back by 7 bases and J by 7 bases. The CDR3 is 14 residues long. The V gene's germline CDR1 is MNHEY and CDR2 SVGEGT. Here the CDR3 reads CASMGSGRRNEQFF. In DNA form, the CDR3 reads TGTGCCAGCATGGGTAGCGGGAGGAGGAATGAGCAGTTCTTC.